This TCR beta chain was identified during a study of radiotherapy plus CTLA-4 blockade in lung cancer. On the study more broadly: Objective responses occurred in around 18% of patients; about 32% had disease control. Study results and caveats: Increased serum interferon-beta after radiation also reportedly predicted response strongly. Blood TCR clones of tumor origin expanded after radiotherapy plus ipilimumab.

Measured with immunoSEQ multiplex PCR; TCRdb has only the in-frame clones, and not every one. The sample holds over 80,000 clones, approximately 86% seen once. Focal radiation plus CTLA-4 blockade with ipilimumab was administered to patients who had chemo-refractory metastatic non-small-cell lung cancer. The germline V gene encodes CDR1 MNHEY and CDR2 SMNVEV (reference sequence). V shed 1 base and J shed 4 bases, with 10 bases lying between them. The CDR3 has 15 residues. Of note for this clone: Its antigen remains unidentified.

The clonotype was recovered from a human donor with non-small cell lung cancer that progressed on radiotherapy plus ipilimumab. The gene calls are TRBV27 and TRBJ2-2; either TRBD1 or TRBD2 may supply D (6 bases each). Sequenced material: peripheral blood, taken from a patient treated with radiotherapy plus ipilimumab. DNA of the CDR3: TGTGCCAGCAGTTTATGGGGGGCGGGCACCGGGGAGCTGTTTTTT. It codes for CASSLWGAGTGELFF.